These 25 T cell receptor beta chains were sequenced from one sample in a study of T-cell memory formation after mild COVID-19. TCRdb used MiXCR to reprocess the 5' RACE reads, holding one entry per CDR3 protein. The data contain around 470,000 distinct CDR3 sequences, 20% of them singletons. The material sequenced was PBMCs or a T cell subset sorted from them (not recorded which). All receptors come from an adult woman who had mild COVID-19 (a few samples of this study predate the infection). Cell type and time point are not known.

The chain couples TRBV3-1 to TRBJ1-6; D possibly corresponds to TRBD1 (6 bases). This CDR3 is built from 15 residues. Trimming cost V 4 bases and J 11 bases, with 18 bases left between them. Germline lookup yields CDR1 LGHDT and CDR2 YNNKEL (reference sequence). The CDR3 coding sequence is TGTGCCAGCAGCCCCCCCAGCGGGGGGCTCACACCCCTCCACTTT. It codes for CASSPPSGGLTPLHF.

This chain links TRBV30 with TRBJ2-1, with 9 bases aligning to TRBD1. This CDR3 is built from 15 residues. Germline lookup yields CDR1 GTSNPN and CDR2 SVGIG (reference sequence). With 5 bases clipped from V and 4 bases from J, the junction kept 9 bases outside the gene matches. CDR3 nucleotides: TGTGCCTGGGGATTGTTAGGACAGGGGTACAATGAGCAGTTCTTC. This gives the protein CAWGLLGQGYNEQFF.

This rearrangement joins TRBV6-5 to TRBJ1-1; D is unresolved. Between the trimmed V and J ends, which lost 2 bases and 1 base, there was a span of 5 bases. Germline loops: CDR1 MNHEY, CDR2 SVGAGI. The CDR3 is 13 residues long. The CDR3 nucleotides are TGTGCCAGCAGTTACACGAGGAACACTGAAGCTTTCTTT. Residues: CASSYTRNTEAFF.

This clonotype was counted between two and nine times. This chain connects TRBV9 to TRBJ2-1; 13 bases line up with TRBD2. CDR1 SGDLS and CDR2 YYNGEE come from the germline V gene. The CDR3 extends over 16 amino acids. V lost 3 bases to trimming and J lost 4 bases; unmatched junction nucleotides: 4. The CDR3 protein is CASSAWTSGSYNEQFF. CDR3 bases: TGTGCCAGCAGCGCCTGGACTAGCGGGAGTTACAATGAGCAGTTCTTC.

V and J are TRBV5-5 and TRBJ2-1; D not resolved. This CDR3 comprises 18 residues. V lost 4 bases, J lost 6 bases, and 26 bases lay in between. Germline V gene lookup returns CDR1 SGHKS and CDR2 YYEKEE (reference sequence). The CDR3 DNA follows: TGTGCCAGCAGCCCCCTGACTGAACTCCACCAAGGATCCAATGAGCAGTTCTTC. It specifies CASSPLTELHQGSNEQFF.

The V gene is TRBV11-2, the J gene TRBJ1-2; 9 nucleotides align to TRBD1. J was trimmed by 2 bases and V by 4 bases; bases with no gene match: 5. Germline V lookup: CDR1 SGHAT, CDR2 FQNNGV. The CDR3 spans 15 residues. For the CDR3, the DNA is TGTGCCAGCAGCTCGTCGGACAGGGGAAACTATGGCTACACCTTC. The encoded protein is CASSSSDRGNYGYTF.

The chain is built from TRBV6-6 and TRBJ1-5; D remains ambiguous. Trimming cost V 6 bases and J 4 bases, with 16 bases left between them. The CDR3 consists of 15 residues. The germline V gene encodes CDR1 MNHNY and CDR2 SVGAGI (reference sequence). The CDR3: CASSRPGFDNQPQHF. The CDR3 region has the DNA TGTGCCAGCAGCCGCCCGGGGTTTGATAATCAGCCCCAGCATTTT.

The gene calls are TRBV12-3 or TRBV12-4 and TRBJ1-4, with TRBD1 matching 7 bases. V was clipped by 6 bases and J by 8 bases; unmatched bases: 9. The CDR3 runs to 14 residues. The CDR3 spells CASRLRQGGEKLFF. In DNA form, the CDR3 reads TGTGCCAGCAGGCTGAGACAGGGTGGCGAAAAACTGTTTTTT.

CDR3 protein: CASSIPRDRGPDTEAFF. The CDR3 DNA follows: TGTGCCAGCAGCATCCCCCGGGACAGGGGGCCGGACACTGAAGCTTTCTTT. The rearrangement links TRBV7-2 to TRBJ1-1, with TRBD1 identical over 12 bases. Trimming at V came to 5 bases and at J to 3 bases, leaving 10 bases not matched to a gene. The CDR3 is 17 residues long. Germline CDR1 reads SGHTA; CDR2 reads FQGNSA.

This chain links TRBV6-1 with TRBJ1-5, with D maybe TRBD1 (5 bases). Germline values: CDR1 MNHNS, CDR2 SASEGT. This CDR3 has 16 residues. V was clipped by 3 bases and J by 3 bases, with 15 bases between them. CDR3 bases: TGTGCCAGCAGTGAGTGGGAAGGCAGGGCCAATCAGCCCCAGCATTTT. It encodes CASSEWEGRANQPQHF.

In this sample, this clonotype turned up a few times. The chain has TRBV20-1 and TRBJ2-1; a possible D gene is TRBD2 (6 bases). This CDR3 spans 11 amino acids. CDR1 is DFQATT and CDR2 is SNEGSKA in the germline V gene (reference sequence). The V end was cut by 6 bases, the J end by 6 bases, with 9 bases between. CDR3 amino acids: CSAGTPNEQFF. The CDR3, as DNA: TGCAGTGCCGGGACTCCCAATGAGCAGTTCTTC.

This sequence joins TRBV3-1 and TRBJ2-1; TRBD2 matches at 9 bases. The V segment lost 2 bases and the J segment 7 bases; nucleotides outside the gene matches: 6. Per germline, CDR1 LGHDT and CDR2 YNNKEL (reference sequence). CDR3 size: 15 residues. The CDR3 DNA sequence: TGTGCCAGCAGCCAACTAGCGGGATTATATAATGAGCAGTTCTTC. Its protein product is CASSQLAGLYNEQFF.

The sample holds a few counts of this clonotype. The rearrangement uses TRBV5-1 and TRBJ1-2, with 8 bases matching TRBD1. This CDR3 contains 15 residues. Germline V gene lookup returns CDR1 SGHRS and CDR2 YFSETQ. V was pared by 7 bases and J by 3 bases, with 11 bases of the junction left unmatched. This CDR3 reads CASHSADRADYGYTF. CDR3 coding DNA: TGCGCCAGCCATAGCGCGGACAGGGCAGACTATGGCTACACCTTC. The complete variable domain, with remaining parts taken from reference TRBV5-1 and TRBJ1-2, reads KAGVTQTPRYLIKTRGQQVTLSCSPISGHRSVSWYQQTPGQGLQFLFEYFSETQRNKGNFPGRFSGRQFSNSRSEMNVSTLELGDSALYLCASHSADRADYGYTFGSGTRLTVV.

A few counts support this clonotype. The J gene is TRBJ2-1, the V gene TRBV7-8; 7 bases align to TRBD2. The CDR3 covers 11 residues. V lost 6 bases, J lost 8 bases, and 1 base stayed unmatched. CDR1 and CDR2 from the germline V gene are SGHVS and FQNEAQ. The CDR3 spells CASRAGYEQFF. The CDR3 nucleotides read TGTGCCAGCAGAGCGGGATATGAGCAGTTCTTC. The complete variable domain, with remaining parts taken from reference TRBV7-8 and TRBJ2-1, reads GAGVSQSPRYKVAKRGQDVALRCDPISGHVSLFWYQQALGQGPEFLTYFQNEAQLDKSGLPSDRFFAERPEGSVSTLKIQRTQQEDSAVYLCASRAGYEQFFGPGTRLTVL.

V is TRBV2 and J is TRBJ2-1, with 13 nucleotides matching TRBD2. Germline V lookup: CDR1 SNHLY, CDR2 FYNNEI. The CDR3 contains 18 residues. V gave up 8 bases and J gave up 7 bases; unmatched junction bases: 17. CDR3 bases: TGTGCCAGCCTCTTTATGGGACAGCGGACTAGCGGGAGTAATGAGCAGTTCTTC. It codes for CASLFMGQRTSGSNEQFF.

This clonotype was observed a few times. The chain combines TRBV30 with TRBJ2-1; the D call may be TRBD1 or TRBD2 (5 bases each). V was cut by 3 bases and J by 5 bases, with 20 bases left in between. CDR3 length: 16 amino acids. Per the germline V gene, CDR1 is GTSNPN and CDR2 is SVGIG (reference sequence). This CDR3 reads CAWSGWGFGGDNEQFF. The CDR3 coding sequence is TGTGCCTGGAGCGGGTGGGGGTTTGGTGGCGACAATGAGCAGTTCTTC.

This clonotype showed up just a few times. The rearrangement links TRBV7-2 to TRBJ2-7; D may be TRBD1 or TRBD2 (6 bases each). Trimming cost V 5 bases and J 3 bases, with 14 bases left between them. The CDR3 contains 14 residues. The germline V gene has CDR1 SGHTA and CDR2 FQGNSA. The CDR3 spells CASSSRLGGYEQYF. The CDR3 bases are TGTGCCAGCAGCAGCCGACTAGGGGGCTACGAGCAGTACTTC.

This clonotype was observed a handful of times. CDR3 in DNA: TGTGCCAGCAGCTCACACCTACAGGGGACTAGCGGGGGACATTACCCGAATACGCAGTATTTT. Protein product: CASSSHLQGTSGGHYPNTQYF. The chain is built from TRBV27 and TRBJ2-3; 14 bases map to TRBD2. Germline trimming cut 6 bases from V and 7 bases from J; bases unmatched to any gene: 24. Germline V gives CDR1 MNHEY, CDR2 SMNVEV (reference sequence). This CDR3 is built from 21 residues.

This chain connects TRBV11-3 to TRBJ1-4; D uncertain. This CDR3 has 12 amino acids. Deletions cut 3 bases from V and 6 bases from J, with 5 bases between. Germline V gene sequence: CDR1 SGHNT, CDR2 YENEEA. The CDR3 loop reads CASSLTDEKLFF. For the CDR3, the DNA is TGTGCCAGCAGCTTGACTGATGAAAAACTGTTTTTT.

The chain combines TRBV6-1 with TRBJ2-1; 8 nucleotides align to TRBD2. CDR1 MNHNS and CDR2 SASEGT come from the germline V gene. There are 14 residues in the CDR3. V was pared by 6 bases and J by 6 bases, with 7 bases of the junction left unmatched. The CDR3 region has the DNA TGTGCCAGCAGAGGCGGGGGGCCACTCAATGAGCAGTTCTTC. Its protein is CASRGGGPLNEQFF.

This chain joins TRBV7-6 and TRBJ2-5; D is perhaps TRBD2 (8 bases). The germline V gene encodes CDR1 SGHVS and CDR2 FNYEAQ. Between the trimmed V and J ends, which lost 5 bases and 9 bases, there was a span of 28 bases. This CDR3 contains 17 residues. Written as DNA, the CDR3 is TGTGCCAGCAGCCCCCTTCATCCCGGACAGGCCGGGGGGGCCCAGTACTTC. Its translation: CASSPLHPGQAGGAQYF.

There are a few counts of this clonotype. The chain uses TRBV29-1 and TRBJ2-2, with TRBD1 matching 11 bases. CDR1 and CDR2 (germline): SQVTM, ANQGSEA. The CDR3 is 15 amino acids. Trimming cost V 6 bases and J 3 bases; bases outside gene matches: 6. The CDR3: CSVAPGQGDTGELFF. CDR3 DNA: TGCAGCGTGGCCCCGGGACAGGGGGACACCGGGGAGCTGTTTTTT.

The CDR3 loop reads CASSQEWATNEKLFF. In DNA form, the CDR3 reads TGCGCCAGCAGCCAAGAATGGGCAACTAATGAAAAACTGTTTTTT. The chain uses TRBV4-1 and TRBJ1-4; D remains ambiguous. The germline V and J ends were trimmed by 0 bases and 0 bases, with 5 bases remaining between them. The CDR3 is 15 amino acids. Germline V gene sequence: CDR1 MGHRA, CDR2 YSYEKL.

This clonotype occurred a few times. The chain couples TRBV28 to TRBJ2-5; unclear D gene. The germline V and J ends were trimmed by 3 bases and 5 bases, with 10 bases remaining between them. The germline gives CDR1 MDHEN, CDR2 SYDVKM. This CDR3 contains 13 residues. CDR3 sequence reads: CASSFTISETQYF. Here the CDR3 DNA reads TGTGCCAGCAGTTTTACTATATCGGAGACCCAGTACTTC. Using reference TRBV28 and TRBJ2-5 for the parts outside the CDR3, the full variable domain is DVKVTQSSRYLVKRTGEKVFLECVQDMDHENMFWYRQDPGLGLRLIYFSYDVKMKEKGDIPEGYSVSREKKERFSLILESASTNQTSMYLCASSFTISETQYFGPGTRLLVL.

This clonotype has only a few counts. The chain employs TRBV20-1 and TRBJ2-7; a weak D match, TRBD2 (7 bases). Trimming shortened V by 0 bases and J by 0 bases, and 15 bases separated the two germline ends. Germline lookup yields CDR1 DFQATT and CDR2 SNEGSKA (reference sequence). The CDR3 runs to 16 residues. The chain's CDR3 is CSARDPGGLSSYEQYF. The CDR3 coding sequence is TGCAGTGCTAGAGACCCCGGGGGGCTGAGCTCCTACGAGCAGTACTTC.